Presented here are 26 T cell receptor beta chains from one specimen sequenced in a study of radiation and T cells in renal cell carcinoma. Time point in this sample: blood 2 weeks post-SBRT. Treatment defined: 15 Gy SBRT to primary tumor, nephrectomy 4 weeks later. Sequenced by immunoSEQ multiplex PCR; TCRdb stores in-frame clones only, minus some. This sample has 150,000 to 160,000 clones, with roughly 90% found just once. The sequences come from blood, collected from a patient whose treatment included radiotherapy and nephrectomy. The receptors originated from a woman between 50 and 59 years old with renal cell carcinoma.

The chain has TRBV6-5 and TRBJ2-1; TRBD2 matches 7 bases. With V trimmed by 2 bases and J by 10 bases, 11 bases remained unmatched. The CDR3 is made up of 15 amino acids. CDR1 and CDR2 from the germline V gene are MNHEY and SVGAGI. As DNA, the CDR3 is TGTGCCAGCAGTTACGGGACTACAGGATCACGGGAGCAGTTCTTC. This encodes CASSYGTTGSREQFF.

The CDR3 DNA follows: TGTGCCAGCAGCCGGGGACAGGGGGCACGGGGAAACACCATATATTTT. It codes for CASSRGQGARGNTIYF. The V call is TRBV6-6, the J call TRBJ1-3; 12 bases map to TRBD1. V lost 6 bases and J lost 4; bases outside the gene matches: 7. Germline CDR1 and CDR2: MNHNY and SVGAGI (reference sequence). This CDR3 contains 16 residues.

This chain uses TRBV6-5 with TRBJ1-1; tentative D call: TRBD1 (5 bases). Trimming took 2 bases from V and 11 from J, leaving 12 bases between them. Germline CDR1 reads MNHEY; CDR2 reads SVGAGI. The CDR3 contains 12 residues. CDR3 region: CASSYAQGAAFF. DNA of the CDR3: TGTGCCAGCAGTTACGCTCAAGGGGCGGCTTTCTTT.

This clone was seen a single time. The chain links TRBV30 to TRBJ1-6; D unresolved. Per the germline V gene, CDR1 is GTSNPN and CDR2 is SVGIG (reference sequence). V gave up 4 bases and J gave up 3 bases, with 7 bases separating them. The length of the CDR3 is 13 residues. DNA of the CDR3: TGTGCCTGGACGACCCACTATAATTCACCCCTCCACTTT. Protein: CAWTTHYNSPLHF. Full variable domain (outside the CDR3, taken from reference TRBV30 and TRBJ1-6): SQTIHQWPATLVQPVGSPLSLECTVEGTSNPNLYWYRQAAGRGLQLLFYSVGIGQISSEVPQNLSASRPQDRQFILSSKKLLLSDSGFYLCAWTTHYNSPLHFGNGTRLTVT.

V gene TRBV9 combines with J gene TRBJ2-3; either TRBD1 or TRBD2 may fit D (5 bases each). Trimming removed 0 bases from V and 0 bases from J, with 11 bases in between. The CDR3 runs 16 residues. CDR1 and CDR2 (germline): SGDLS, YYNGEE. The CDR3 region has the DNA TGTGCCAGCAGCGTAGACGGGGCCGCTAGCACAGATACGCAGTATTTT. Protein product: CASSVDGAASTDTQYF.

V and J are TRBV19 and TRBJ1-6; tentatively, D is TRBD1 (6 bases). Germline V lookup: CDR1 LNHDA, CDR2 SQIVND (reference sequence). V was pared by 3 bases and J by 9 bases, with 12 bases between. The CDR3 is 14 amino acids. CDR3 loop: CASSIQGLGSPLHF. The CDR3 nucleotides read TGTGCCAGTAGTATCCAGGGGCTAGGTTCACCCCTCCACTTT.

V and J are TRBV19 and TRBJ1-1; tentative D call: TRBD1 (5 bases). CDR3 length: 14 residues. V lost 3 bases, J lost 4 bases, and 12 bases lay in between. The germline V gene encodes CDR1 LNHDA and CDR2 SQIVND (reference sequence). In DNA form, the CDR3 reads TGTGCCAGTAGTATCGGGGGTCGGGGCACTGAAGCTTTCTTT. The encoded protein is CASSIGGRGTEAFF.

The genes are TRBV6-5 and TRBJ1-4, with a weak D call TRBD1 (5 bases). Germline CDR1 is MNHEY and CDR2 is SVGAGI. Trimming cost V 0 bases and J 8 bases, with 16 bases left between them. The CDR3 consists of 16 residues. The CDR3 nucleotides read TGTGCCAGCAGTTACTCCGGGGGAAGGTCTGCAGAAAAACTGTTTTTT. This translates into CASSYSGGRSAEKLFF.

This chain uses TRBV11-3 with TRBJ2-7; D not certain. Germline V gene data show CDR1 as SGHNT and CDR2 as YENEEA. CDR3 size: 13 residues. Trimming left V 5 bases short and J 0 bases short, with 8 bases between. The CDR3, as DNA: TGTGCCAGCAGCCCTTTTGGCTCCTACGAGCAGTACTTC. This codes for CASSPFGSYEQYF.

The rearrangement links TRBV18 to TRBJ1-1; D unclear. Germline assignment: CDR1 KGHSH and CDR2 LQKENI. Trimming took off 4 bases at V and 0 bases at J, with 18 bases between the two ends. There are 17 residues in the CDR3. The CDR3 DNA reads as TGTGCCAGCTCACTACCACCGGGCTGGCTCTTGAACACTGAAGCTTTCTTT. Translated, it gives CASSLPPGWLLNTEAFF. The whole variable domain, filled in from reference TRBV18 and TRBJ1-1, reads NAGVMQNPRHLVRRRGQEARLRCSPMKGHSHVYWYRQLPEEGLKFMVYLQKENIIDESGMPKERFSAEFPKEGPSILRIQQVVRGDSAAYFCASSLPPGWLLNTEAFFGQGTRLTVV.

This chain uses TRBV30 with TRBJ2-3; 8 bases agree with TRBD2. Germline loops: CDR1 GTSNPN, CDR2 SVGIG (reference sequence). V was pared by 3 bases and J by 3 bases, with 5 bases of the junction left unmatched. The CDR3 runs to 14 residues. CDR3 sequence reads: CAWRSTGGTDTQYF. The CDR3 DNA is TGTGCCTGGAGGAGTACGGGGGGGACAGATACGCAGTATTTT.

The chain uses TRBV7-3 and TRBJ1-4, with TRBD1 as a possible D gene (5 bases). CDR1 and CDR2 from the germline V gene are SGHTA and FQGTGA. V was cut by 5 bases and J by 7 bases, with 17 bases left in between. The CDR3 extends over 15 amino acids. CDR3: CASSLSGARSEKLFF. The CDR3 DNA reads TGTGCCAGCAGCCTCTCCGGGGCGAGGAGTGAAAAACTGTTTTTT.

This chain joins TRBV18 and TRBJ1-1; possibly TRBD1 for D (6 bases). The CDR3 is 15 amino acids. Trimming removed 3 bases from V and 5 bases from J, with 16 bases in between. Germline CDR1 is KGHSH and CDR2 is LQKENI. As DNA, the CDR3 is TGTGCCAGCTCACCCCTTGTGGAGGGGGGGACTGAAGCTTTCTTT. It codes for CASSPLVEGGTEAFF. The variable domain in full, with the rest retrieved from reference TRBV18 and TRBJ1-1, is NAGVMQNPRHLVRRRGQEARLRCSPMKGHSHVYWYRQLPEEGLKFMVYLQKENIIDESGMPKERFSAEFPKEGPSILRIQQVVRGDSAAYFCASSPLVEGGTEAFFGQGTRLTVV.

The chain employs TRBV5-1 and TRBJ1-6, with D possibly TRBD1 on 5 matching bases. The CDR3 runs to 13 residues. The germline V gene encodes CDR1 SGHRS and CDR2 YFSETQ. V was clipped by 0 bases and J by 7 bases, with 5 bases between them. CDR3 sequence reads: CASSLEGNSPLHF. The CDR3 nucleotides read TGCGCCAGCAGCTTGGAGGGGAATTCACCCCTCCACTTT.

V usage is TRBV21-1 and J usage is TRBJ2-6; TRBD1 reflects the table's D call only, with no check against the DNA. TRBV21-1 corresponds to a pseudogene. The CDR3 totals 18 residues. In DNA, the CDR3 is TGTGCCAGCAGCAACCCCCACAGGGGGTTCAGTTGGGCCAACGTCCTGACTTTC. Its translation is CASSNPHRGFSWANVLTF.

The rearrangement links TRBV10-3 to TRBJ2-1; 9 bases line up with TRBD2. Germline values: CDR1 ENHRY, CDR2 SYGVKD. V shed 6 bases and J 7 bases; nucleotides not matched to a gene: 10. The CDR3 consists of 15 residues. The CDR3: CAISLSAGGSNEQFF. CDR3 nucleotide sequence: TGTGCCATCAGCCTCTCGGCGGGGGGGAGTAATGAGCAGTTCTTC.

This clone was detected a few times. V usage is TRBV4-1 and J usage is TRBJ2-1; D assignment may be TRBD1 or TRBD2 (5 bases each). Trimming pared 4 bases from V and 5 bases from J, leaving 9 bases between. Germline V gene lookup returns CDR1 MGHRA and CDR2 YSYEKL. The CDR3 has 13 residues. CDR3 nucleotide sequence: TGCGCCAGCAGCCTGGGACGCAACAATGAGCAGTTCTTC. Translation gives CASSLGRNNEQFF.

The rearrangement uses TRBV9 and TRBJ1-1; possibly TRBD1 for D (6 bases). Germline values: CDR1 SGDLS, CDR2 YYNGEE. The V and J ends lost 4 bases and 0 bases respectively, with 13 bases between them. The CDR3 runs 15 residues. The DNA for the CDR3 is TGTGCCAGCAGCTTTGGACAGTCGATGAACACTGAAGCTTTCTTT. It specifies CASSFGQSMNTEAFF.

About this clone itself: Distinct nucleotide sequences in the sample also encode this CDR3. This chain links TRBV7-9 with TRBJ2-7, with 10 bases matching TRBD2. This CDR3 is 14 amino acids long. The germline CDR1 and CDR2 sequences are SEHNR and FQNEAQ (reference sequence). The V and J ends lost 2 bases and 2 bases, in that order; junction bases with no gene match: 0. CDR3 protein: CASSLSGGAYEQYF. Here the CDR3 DNA reads TGTGCCAGCAGCTTAAGCGGGGGGGCCTACGAGCAGTACTTC. The variable domain in full, completed from reference TRBV7-9 and TRBJ2-7, reads DTGVSQNPRHKITKRGQNVTFRCDPISEHNRLYWYRQTLGQGPEFLTYFQNEAQLEKSRLLSDRFSAERPKGSFSTLEIQRTEQGDSAMYLCASSLSGGAYEQYFGPGTRLTVT.

This sequence joins TRBV11-2 and TRBJ2-5; D gene unclear. The V and J ends lost 0 bases and 2 bases respectively, with 13 bases between them. CDR1 is SGHAT, CDR2 FQNNGV, per germline. CDR3 length equals 16 residues. The CDR3 loop reads CASSLEVGWGQETQYF. CDR3 nucleotides: TGTGCCAGCAGCTTAGAAGTAGGGTGGGGACAAGAGACCCAGTACTTC.

This clone has only a few counts. This chain uses TRBV13 with TRBJ1-6; D might be TRBD1 (5 bases). CDR1 and CDR2 (germline): PRHDT, FYEKMQ (reference sequence). The CDR3 spans 13 residues. Trimming shortened V by 8 bases and J by 4 bases, and 9 bases separated the two germline ends. CDR3 bases: TGTGCCAGCCGCGGGGCATATAATTCACCCCTCCACTTT. Amino acids: CASRGAYNSPLHF.

The chain recombines TRBV6-6 with TRBJ1-2, with TRBD1 matching over 7 bases. The CDR3 totals 14 residues. Per germline, CDR1 MNHNY and CDR2 SVGAGI (reference sequence). The V and J ends lost 0 bases and 3 bases, in that order; junction bases with no gene match: 1. The CDR3 region has the DNA TGTGCCAGCAGTTACTCAGGGGGCGACTATGGCTACACCTTC. It is translated as CASSYSGGDYGYTF.

This clone was picked up a small number of times. V gene TRBV7-9 combines with J gene TRBJ1-4; 7 positions agree with TRBD1. Germline-derived CDR1 and CDR2 are SEHNR and FQNEAQ (reference sequence). There are 16 residues in the CDR3. Germline trimming cut 6 bases from V and 3 bases from J; bases unmatched to any gene: 10. This CDR3 reads CASRPNRGRANEKLFF. CDR3 nucleotides: TGTGCCAGCAGACCAAACAGGGGACGGGCTAATGAAAAACTGTTTTTT. The variable domain in full, with the rest retrieved from reference TRBV7-9 and TRBJ1-4, is DTGVSQNPRHKITKRGQNVTFRCDPISEHNRLYWYRQTLGQGPEFLTYFQNEAQLEKSRLLSDRFSAERPKGSFSTLEIQRTEQGDSAMYLCASRPNRGRANEKLFFGSGTQLSVL.

The sample holds one count of this clone. The chain recombines TRBV29-1 with TRBJ1-6, with D maybe TRBD1 (5 bases). The V end lost 4 bases, the J end lost 5 bases, and 9 bases lay between the germline ends. CDR1 and CDR2 (germline): SQVTM, ANQGSEA. The CDR3 length is 13 residues. CDR3 amino acids: CSVGEDNNSPLHF. In DNA form, the CDR3 reads TGCAGCGTTGGTGAGGACAATAATTCACCCCTCCACTTT.

The chain couples TRBV5-1 to TRBJ2-1, with D perhaps given as TRBD1 or TRBD2 (5 bases each). Germline CDR1 is SGHRS and CDR2 is YFSETQ. Trimming removed 10 bases at V and 2 bases at J, with 22 bases between. The CDR3 consists of 16 residues. The CDR3 sequence is CASWPGLGTTYNEQFF. DNA for the CDR3: TGCGCCTCGTGGCCCGGCCTGGGGACGACCTACAATGAGCAGTTCTTC. The entire variable domain, with the rest obtained from reference TRBV5-1 and TRBJ2-1, is as follows: KAGVTQTPRYLIKTRGQQVTLSCSPISGHRSVSWYQQTPGQGLQFLFEYFSETQRNKGNFPGRFSGRQFSNSRSEMNVSTLELGDSALYLCASWPGLGTTYNEQFFGPGTRLTVL.

This clone was found once. The chain employs TRBV6-6 and TRBJ2-1; 14 nucleotides agree with TRBD2. The J segment lost 9 bases and the V segment lost 0 bases, leaving 4 bases of the junction unmatched. Germline lookup yields CDR1 MNHNY and CDR2 SVGAGI (reference sequence). The length of the CDR3 is 16 residues. The CDR3 coding sequence is TGTGCCAGCAGTTACTCGACTAGCGGGGGGGCAGGTGAGCAGTTCTTC. It codes for CASSYSTSGGAGEQFF.